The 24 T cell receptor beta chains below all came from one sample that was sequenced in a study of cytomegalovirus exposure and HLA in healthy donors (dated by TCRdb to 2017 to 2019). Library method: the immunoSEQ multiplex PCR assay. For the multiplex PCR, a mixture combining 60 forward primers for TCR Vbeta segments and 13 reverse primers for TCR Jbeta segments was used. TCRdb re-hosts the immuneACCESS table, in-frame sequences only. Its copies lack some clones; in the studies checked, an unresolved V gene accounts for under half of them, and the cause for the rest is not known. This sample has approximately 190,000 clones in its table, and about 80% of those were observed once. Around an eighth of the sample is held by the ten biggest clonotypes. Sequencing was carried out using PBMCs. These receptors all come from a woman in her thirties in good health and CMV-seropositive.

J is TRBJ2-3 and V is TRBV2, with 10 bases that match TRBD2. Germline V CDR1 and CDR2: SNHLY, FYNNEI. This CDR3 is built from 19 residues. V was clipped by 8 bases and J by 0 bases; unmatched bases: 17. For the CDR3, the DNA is TGTGCCAGCTTTGGAGGGTCTGGGCTAGCGGGGGCAAGCACAGATACGCAGTATTTT. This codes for CASFGGSGLAGASTDTQYF.

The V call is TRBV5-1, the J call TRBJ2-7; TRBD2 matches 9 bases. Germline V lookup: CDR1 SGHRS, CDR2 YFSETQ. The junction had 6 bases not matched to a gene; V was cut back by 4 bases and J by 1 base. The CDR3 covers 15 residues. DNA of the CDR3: TGCGCCAGCAGCCCGCGGACTAGCGCATCCTACGAGCAGTACTTC. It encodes CASSPRTSASYEQYF.

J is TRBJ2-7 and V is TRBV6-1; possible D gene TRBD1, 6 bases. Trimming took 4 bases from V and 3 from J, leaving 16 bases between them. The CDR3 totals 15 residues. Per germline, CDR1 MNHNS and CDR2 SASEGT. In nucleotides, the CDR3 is TGTGCCAGCAGTGTCGGACCGACAGGATTCTACGAGCAGTACTTC. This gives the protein CASSVGPTGFYEQYF.

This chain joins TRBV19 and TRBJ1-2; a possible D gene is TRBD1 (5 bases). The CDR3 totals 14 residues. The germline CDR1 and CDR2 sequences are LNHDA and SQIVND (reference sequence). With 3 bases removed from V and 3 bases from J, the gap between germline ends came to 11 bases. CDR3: CASSMRQTYYGYTF. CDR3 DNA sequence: TGTGCCAGTAGTATGAGACAGACATACTATGGCTACACCTTC.

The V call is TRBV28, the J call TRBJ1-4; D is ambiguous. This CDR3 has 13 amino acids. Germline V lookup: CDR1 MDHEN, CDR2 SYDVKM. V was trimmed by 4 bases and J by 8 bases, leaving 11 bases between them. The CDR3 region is CASSSGRGEKLFF. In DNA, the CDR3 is TGTGCCAGCAGTTCGGGCCGAGGGGAAAAACTGTTTTTT. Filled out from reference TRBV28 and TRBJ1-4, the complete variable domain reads DVKVTQSSRYLVKRTGEKVFLECVQDMDHENMFWYRQDPGLGLRLIYFSYDVKMKEKGDIPEGYSVSREKKERFSLILESASTNQTSMYLCASSSGRGEKLFFGSGTQLSVL.

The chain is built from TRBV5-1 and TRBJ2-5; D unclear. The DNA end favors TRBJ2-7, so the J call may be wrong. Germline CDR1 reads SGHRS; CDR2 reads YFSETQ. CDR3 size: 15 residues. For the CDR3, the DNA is TGCGCCAGCAGCTTGGCCCAAGGCCGGAACTACGAGCAGTACTTC. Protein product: CASSLAQGRNYEQYF.

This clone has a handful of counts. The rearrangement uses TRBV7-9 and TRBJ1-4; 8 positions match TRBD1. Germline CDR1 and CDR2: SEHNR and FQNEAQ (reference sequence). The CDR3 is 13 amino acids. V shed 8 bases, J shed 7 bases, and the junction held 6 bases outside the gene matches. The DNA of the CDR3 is TGTGCCAGCGCAGGGGGCGGGTCTGAAAAACTGTTTTTT. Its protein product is CASAGGGSEKLFF.

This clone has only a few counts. The DNA of the CDR3 is TGCGCCAGCAGCCACCGCCCTATGGAGAGTGACAATGAGCAGTTCTTC. This encodes CASSHRPMESDNEQFF. The rearrangement joins TRBV4-1 to TRBJ2-1; D is unresolved. The CDR3 loop spans 16 amino acids. The V end was cut by 3 bases, the J end by 5 bases, with 17 bases between. Germline loops: CDR1 MGHRA, CDR2 YSYEKL.

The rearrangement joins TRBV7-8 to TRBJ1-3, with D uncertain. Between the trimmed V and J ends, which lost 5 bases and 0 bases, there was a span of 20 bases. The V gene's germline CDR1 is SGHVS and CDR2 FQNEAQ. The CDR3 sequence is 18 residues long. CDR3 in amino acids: CASSPLGSLPYSGNTIYF. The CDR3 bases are TGTGCCAGCAGCCCCCTAGGTAGTCTCCCCTACTCTGGAAACACCATATATTTT.

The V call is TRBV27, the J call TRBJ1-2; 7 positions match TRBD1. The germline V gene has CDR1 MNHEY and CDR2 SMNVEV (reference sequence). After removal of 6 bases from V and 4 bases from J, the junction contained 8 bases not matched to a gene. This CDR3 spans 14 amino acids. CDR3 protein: CASSPDRAGYGYTF. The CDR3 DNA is TGTGCCAGCAGCCCTGACAGGGCCGGCTATGGCTACACCTTC.

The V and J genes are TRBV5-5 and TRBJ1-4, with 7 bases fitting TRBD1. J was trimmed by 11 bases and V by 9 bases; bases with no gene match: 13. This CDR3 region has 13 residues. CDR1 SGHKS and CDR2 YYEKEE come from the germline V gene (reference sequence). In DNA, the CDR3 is TGTGCCACCCAGAGGGGGCCGACGGAGAAACTGTTTTTT. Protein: CATQRGPTEKLFF.

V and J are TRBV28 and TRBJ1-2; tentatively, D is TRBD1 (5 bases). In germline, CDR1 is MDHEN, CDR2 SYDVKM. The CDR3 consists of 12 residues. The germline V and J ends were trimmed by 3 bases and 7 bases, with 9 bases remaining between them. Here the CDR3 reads CASSLIRAGYTF. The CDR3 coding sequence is TGTGCCAGCAGTTTGATCAGGGCTGGCTACACCTTC.

CDR3 nucleotides: TGTGCCAGCAGCTTGCGGACAGCCACCAACTATGGCTACACCTTC. This gives the protein CASSLRTATNYGYTF. The V and J genes are TRBV7-8 and TRBJ1-2; D is perhaps TRBD1 (6 bases). Trimming cost V 3 bases and J 2 bases, with 13 bases left between them. The CDR3 is 15 residues long. CDR1 is SGHVS, CDR2 FQNEAQ, per germline.

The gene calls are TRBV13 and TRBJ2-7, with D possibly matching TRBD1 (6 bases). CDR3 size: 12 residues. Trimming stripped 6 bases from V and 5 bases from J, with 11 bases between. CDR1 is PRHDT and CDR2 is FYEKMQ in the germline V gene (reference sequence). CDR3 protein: CASSSTGNEQYF. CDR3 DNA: TGTGCCAGCAGTTCGACAGGTAACGAGCAGTACTTC.

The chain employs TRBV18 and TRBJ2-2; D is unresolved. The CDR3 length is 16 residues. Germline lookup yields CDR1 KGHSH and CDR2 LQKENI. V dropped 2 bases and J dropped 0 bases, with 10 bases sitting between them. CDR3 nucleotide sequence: TGTGCCAGCTCACCAAATCGACTGGCGAACACCGGGGAGCTGTTTTTT. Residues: CASSPNRLANTGELFF. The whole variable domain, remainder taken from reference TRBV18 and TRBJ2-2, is NAGVMQNPRHLVRRRGQEARLRCSPMKGHSHVYWYRQLPEEGLKFMVYLQKENIIDESGMPKERFSAEFPKEGPSILRIQQVVRGDSAAYFCASSPNRLANTGELFFGEGSRLTVL.

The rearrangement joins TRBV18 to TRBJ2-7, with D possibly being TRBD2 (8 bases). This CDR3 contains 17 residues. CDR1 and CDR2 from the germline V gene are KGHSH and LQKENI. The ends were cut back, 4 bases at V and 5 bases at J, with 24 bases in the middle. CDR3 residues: CASSLTGRGRISNEQYF. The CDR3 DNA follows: TGTGCCAGCTCACTCACCGGGAGGGGGCGCATTTCAAACGAGCAGTACTTC.

The CDR3: CASSLSAGQETQYF. The CDR3, as DNA: TGTGCCAGCAGCTTATCGGCGGGGCAAGAGACCCAGTACTTC. J is TRBJ2-5 and V is TRBV7-9; tentatively, D is TRBD2 (6 bases). Trimming stripped 2 bases from V and 2 bases from J, with 9 bases between. The germline CDR1 and CDR2 sequences are SEHNR and FQNEAQ (reference sequence). CDR3 length equals 14 residues. Based on the CDR3 plus reference TRBV7-9 and TRBJ2-5, the full variable domain is DTGVSQNPRHKITKRGQNVTFRCDPISEHNRLYWYRQTLGQGPEFLTYFQNEAQLEKSRLLSDRFSAERPKGSFSTLEIQRTEQGDSAMYLCASSLSAGQETQYFGPGTRLLVL.

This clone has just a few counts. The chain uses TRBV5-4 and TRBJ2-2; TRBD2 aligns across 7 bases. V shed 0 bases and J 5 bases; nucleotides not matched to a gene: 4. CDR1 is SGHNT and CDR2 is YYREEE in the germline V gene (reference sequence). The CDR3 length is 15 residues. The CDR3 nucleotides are TGTGCCAGCAGCTTGGATCGGGGGGTTACCGGGGAGCTGTTTTTT. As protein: CASSLDRGVTGELFF. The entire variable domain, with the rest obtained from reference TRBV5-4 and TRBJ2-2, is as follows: ETGVTQSPTHLIKTRGQQVTLRCSSQSGHNTVSWYQQALGQGPQFIFQYYREEENGRGNFPPRFSGLQFPNYSSELNVNALELDDSALYLCASSLDRGVTGELFFGEGSRLTVL.

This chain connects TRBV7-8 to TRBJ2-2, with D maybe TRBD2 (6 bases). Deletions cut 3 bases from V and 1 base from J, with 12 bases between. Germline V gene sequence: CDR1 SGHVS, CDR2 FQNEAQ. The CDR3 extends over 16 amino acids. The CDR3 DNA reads TGTGCCAGCAGCTTTCCCCGGACTAAGAACACCGGGGAGCTGTTTTTT. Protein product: CASSFPRTKNTGELFF.

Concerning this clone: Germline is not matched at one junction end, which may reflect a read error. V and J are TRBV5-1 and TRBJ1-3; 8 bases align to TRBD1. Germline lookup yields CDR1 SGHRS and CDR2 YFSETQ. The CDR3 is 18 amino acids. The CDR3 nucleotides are TGCGCCGGCAGCCCACGGACAGGGCCTAACCGCTCTGGAAACACCATATATTTT. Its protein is CAGSPRTGPNRSGNTIYF.

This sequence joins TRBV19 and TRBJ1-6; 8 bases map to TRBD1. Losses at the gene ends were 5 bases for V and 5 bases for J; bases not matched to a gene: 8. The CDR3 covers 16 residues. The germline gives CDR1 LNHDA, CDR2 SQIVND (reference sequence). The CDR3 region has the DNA TGTGCCAGTAGTGCGAAGACAGGGGATCATAATTCACCCCTCCACTTT. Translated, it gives CASSAKTGDHNSPLHF.

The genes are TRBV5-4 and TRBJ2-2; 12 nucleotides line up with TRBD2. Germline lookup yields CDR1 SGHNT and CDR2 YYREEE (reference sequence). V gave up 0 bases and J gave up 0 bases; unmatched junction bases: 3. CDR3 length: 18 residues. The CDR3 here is CASSLGTSGESNTGELFF. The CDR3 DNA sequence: TGTGCCAGCAGCTTGGGGACTAGCGGGGAATCGAACACCGGGGAGCTGTTTTTT.

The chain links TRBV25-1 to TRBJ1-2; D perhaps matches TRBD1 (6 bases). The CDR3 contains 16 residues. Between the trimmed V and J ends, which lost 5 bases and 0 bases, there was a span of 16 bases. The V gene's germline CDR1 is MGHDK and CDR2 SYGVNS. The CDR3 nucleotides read TGTGCCAGCAGTCGCGGGGGCGGATTTGCTAACTATGGCTACACCTTC. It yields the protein CASSRGGGFANYGYTF.

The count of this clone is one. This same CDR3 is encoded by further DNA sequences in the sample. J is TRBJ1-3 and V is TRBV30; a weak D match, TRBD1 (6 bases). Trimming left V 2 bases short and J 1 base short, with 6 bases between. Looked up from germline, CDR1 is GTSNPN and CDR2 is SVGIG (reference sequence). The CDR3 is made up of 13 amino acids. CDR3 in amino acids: CAWSTGSGNTIYF. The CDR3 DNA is TGTGCCTGGAGTACAGGGTCTGGAAACACCATATATTTT.